This T cell receptor beta chain was documented in a study of cytomegalovirus exposure and HLA in healthy donors. Primers for the PCR totalled 60 Vbeta and 13 Jbeta. Libraries were prepared by immunoSEQ multiplex PCR; TCRdb keeps only in-frame clonotypes and omits some of them. The top ten clones hold roughly 4.5% of a sample with approximately 90,000 clones, 60% to 85% of them seen once. Study-level results: In a later analysis, at a false discovery rate of 0.05, 15,000 to 20,000 TCR beta sequences were associated with HLA alleles.

The sample holds one count of this clone. Its antigen is unknown. The germline V and J ends were trimmed by 7 bases and 1 base, with 11 bases remaining between them. CDR3 size: 13 residues. The germline gives CDR1 SGHRS, CDR2 YFSETQ. The rearrangement joins TRBV5-1 to TRBJ1-1; D is unresolved. Sequenced material: PBMCs. The receptor was isolated from a woman aged 40-49 years in good health and CMV-seronegative. The CDR3 loop is CASAARSNTEAFF. The CDR3 coding sequence is TGCGCCAGCGCCGCGAGATCGAACACTGAAGCTTTCTTT. The full variable domain, in which reference TRBV5-1 and TRBJ1-1 provide the parts outside the CDR3, is KAGVTQTPRYLIKTRGQQVTLSCSPISGHRSVSWYQQTPGQGLQFLFEYFSETQRNKGNFPGRFSGRQFSNSRSEMNVSTLELGDSALYLCASAARSNTEAFFGQGTRLTVV.